The 25 T cell receptor beta chains below were found in one sample sequenced in a study of shared clonotypes between healthy human individuals. The repertoire was sequenced with immunoSEQ multiplex PCR; TCRdb's copy has only in-frame clones and lacks some. Here the sample spans under 600,000 clones, roughly 97% being singletons. Sequencing was done on a sample of naive CD4+ T cells sorted from blood. The subset was: CD45RA+ positively selected. These receptors were obtained from a woman in her thirties in good health.

The chain employs TRBV11-3 and TRBJ2-3, with 11 bases that match TRBD2. Germline-derived CDR1 and CDR2 are SGHNT and YENEEA. After removal of 5 bases from V and 5 bases from J, the junction contained 6 bases not matched to a gene. The CDR3 consists of 15 residues. In DNA form, the CDR3 reads TGTGCCAGCAGCCCGAGACTAGCGGGGAAAGATACGCAGTATTTT. Amino acids: CASSPRLAGKDTQYF. Full variable domain (missing parts from reference TRBV11-3 and TRBJ2-3): EAGVVQSPRYKIIEKKQPVAFWCNPISGHNTLYWYLQNLGQGPELLIRYENEEAVDDSQLPKDRFSAERLKGVDSTLKIQPAELGDSAVYLCASSPRLAGKDTQYFGPGTRLTVL.

V gene TRBV18 combines with J gene TRBJ2-3; 12 bases line up with TRBD2. After removal of 1 base from V and 5 bases from J, the junction contained 10 bases not matched to a gene. The CDR3 sequence is 18 residues long. Germline V CDR1 and CDR2: KGHSH, LQKENI. CDR3 DNA: TGTGCCAGCTCACCACTAGGGACTAGCGGGTACCGAAGAGATACGCAGTATTTT. This codes for CASSPLGTSGYRRDTQYF.

V is TRBV7-9 and J is TRBJ1-4; 8 nucleotides agree with TRBD1. Trimming cost V 3 bases and J 8 bases; bases outside gene matches: 20. The CDR3 runs to 19 residues. CDR1 and CDR2 (germline): SEHNR, FQNEAQ (reference sequence). CDR3 residues: CASSFSLRHFDRGTEKLFF. The CDR3 DNA is TGTGCCAGCAGCTTTTCGCTTCGCCATTTTGACAGGGGAACCGAAAAACTGTTTTTT.

The CDR3 sequence is CASTARGSDGTQYF. The CDR3, as DNA: TGTGCCAGTACCGCTCGGGGGTCGGATGGGACCCAGTACTTC. The V gene is TRBV19, the J gene TRBJ2-5, with D possibly TRBD2 on 6 matching bases. Trimming shortened V by 7 bases and J by 7 bases, and 19 bases separated the two germline ends. There are 14 residues in the CDR3. The germline CDR1 and CDR2 sequences are LNHDA and SQIVND (reference sequence).

The chain is built from TRBV28 and TRBJ1-4; TRBD1 agrees at 7 bases. The CDR3 consists of 14 residues. In germline, CDR1 is MDHEN, CDR2 SYDVKM. V shed 3 bases and J 8 bases; nucleotides not matched to a gene: 6. CDR3 nucleotide sequence: TGTGCCAGCAGTTTGGACAGGTACTTCGAAAAACTGTTTTTT. Translating it yields CASSLDRYFEKLFF.

The rearrangement links TRBV10-3 to TRBJ1-2, with a weak D call TRBD1 (5 bases). The V end was cut by 2 bases, the J end by 2 bases, with 9 bases between. This CDR3 spans 14 amino acids. Germline loops: CDR1 ENHRY, CDR2 SYGVKD. The CDR3 nucleotides are TGTGCCATCAGTGAGCTCGGGGGGAACTATGGCTACACCTTC. Translation gives CAISELGGNYGYTF.

The chain links TRBV5-1 to TRBJ1-6; D possibly corresponds to TRBD1 (6 bases). The CDR3 contains 15 residues. CDR1 and CDR2 from the germline V gene are SGHRS and YFSETQ. V shed 3 bases and J shed 2 bases, with 9 bases lying between them. CDR3 sequence (DNA): TGCGCCAGCAGCTCGGACAGTACCTATAATTCACCCCTCCACTTT. It specifies CASSSDSTYNSPLHF.

V gene TRBV2 combines with J gene TRBJ2-1, with D perhaps matching TRBD1 (6 bases). Per the germline V gene, CDR1 is SNHLY and CDR2 is FYNNEI. The CDR3 covers 15 residues. V lost 5 bases, J lost 8 bases, and 19 bases lay in between. CDR3 DNA sequence: TGTGCCAGCAGTCAGAGACAGGCGGACGTCTATGAGCAGTTCTTC. Amino acid sequence: CASSQRQADVYEQFF. The entire variable domain, with the rest obtained from reference TRBV2 and TRBJ2-1, is as follows: EPEVTQTPSHQVTQMGQEVILRCVPISNHLYFYWYRQILGQKVEFLVSFYNNEISEKSEIFDDQFSVERPDGSNFTLKIRSTKLEDSAMYFCASSQRQADVYEQFFGPGTRLTVL.

Note on this clone: Other nucleotide sequences from this sample produce the same CDR3. V and J are TRBV19 and TRBJ1-5; D remains unclear. Trimming took 3 bases from V and 1 from J, leaving 7 bases between them. The CDR3 is 14 amino acids. Per germline, CDR1 LNHDA and CDR2 SQIVND (reference sequence). The CDR3: CASSIEVSNQPQHF. The CDR3 DNA sequence: TGTGCCAGTAGTATTGAGGTGAGCAATCAGCCCCAGCATTTT.

Note on this clone: Other DNA sequences of this sample code for an identical CDR3. V is TRBV5-1 and J is TRBJ2-7; either TRBD1 or TRBD2 may fit D (5 bases each). CDR1 is SGHRS, CDR2 YFSETQ, per germline. This CDR3 is built from 14 residues. Between the trimmed V and J ends, which lost 0 bases and 4 bases, there was a span of 11 bases. This CDR3 reads CASSLAGDAYEQYF. DNA for the CDR3: TGCGCCAGCAGCTTGGCTGGGGACGCGTACGAGCAGTACTTC.

This clone was seen a single time. The chain couples TRBV18 to TRBJ2-1, with unresolved D. The CDR3 length is 13 residues. Germline CDR1 KGHSH, CDR2 LQKENI. V lost 3 bases to trimming and J lost 6 bases, with 9 bases between them. CDR3 amino acids: CASSPVSTNEQFF. The CDR3 DNA reads as TGTGCCAGCTCACCCGTCAGCACCAATGAGCAGTTCTTC.

V and J are TRBV6-1 and TRBJ1-1; D is perhaps TRBD1 (6 bases). Germline V gene sequence: CDR1 MNHNS, CDR2 SASEGT. This CDR3 has 14 amino acids. V was clipped by 2 bases and J by 6 bases, with 13 bases between them. CDR3 nucleotide sequence: TGTGCCAGCAGTGAACCGGGGGCGCACCCTGAAGCTTTCTTT. Translating gives CASSEPGAHPEAFF.

In DNA form, the CDR3 reads TGTGCCATCAGTGAAAGTGAGTTAACCTACAATGAGCAGTTCTTC. Translation gives CAISESELTYNEQFF. This chain uses TRBV10-3 with TRBJ2-1; D not certain. CDR3 length equals 15 residues. Trimming left V 3 bases short and J 2 bases short, with 11 bases between. Per germline, CDR1 ENHRY and CDR2 SYGVKD.

This sequence joins TRBV7-9 and TRBJ2-7, with a tentative D call TRBD1 (6 bases). The CDR3 covers 15 residues. Per the germline V gene, CDR1 is SEHNR and CDR2 is FQNEAQ (reference sequence). Deletions cut 5 bases from V and 0 bases from J, with 14 bases between. The CDR3 nucleotides read TGTGCCAGCAGCAACAGGGAGATGGTCTCCTACGAGCAGTACTTC. Protein product: CASSNREMVSYEQYF. The complete variable domain, with remaining parts taken from reference TRBV7-9 and TRBJ2-7, reads DTGVSQNPRHKITKRGQNVTFRCDPISEHNRLYWYRQTLGQGPEFLTYFQNEAQLEKSRLLSDRFSAERPKGSFSTLEIQRTEQGDSAMYLCASSNREMVSYEQYFGPGTRLTVT.

This clone was seen a single time. This chain uses TRBV28 with TRBJ2-1; 14 nucleotides match TRBD2. CDR3 length: 16 residues. The V gene's germline CDR1 is MDHEN and CDR2 SYDVKM. The trim removed 5 bases at V and 7 bases at J, leaving 7 bases unmatched. Written as DNA, the CDR3 is TGTGCCAGCAGTATCGGGACTAGCGGGAGTCGGAATGAGCAGTTCTTC. Protein sequence: CASSIGTSGSRNEQFF.

The chain couples TRBV28 to TRBJ2-3, with a possible D match to TRBD1 (5 bases). In germline, CDR1 is MDHEN, CDR2 SYDVKM. V lost 7 bases, J lost 2 bases, and 13 bases lay in between. The CDR3 has 14 amino acids. The CDR3 nucleotides are TGTGCCAGCACCTGGCAGGGCTACACAGATACGCAGTATTTT. It yields the protein CASTWQGYTDTQYF.

This clone has a single count. The chain couples TRBV27 to TRBJ2-7, with TRBD1 matching 9 bases. V dropped 5 bases and J dropped 3; count of bases not matched to a gene: 8. Germline values: CDR1 MNHEY, CDR2 SMNVEV (reference sequence). This CDR3 has 15 residues. The CDR3 loop is CASSPSGQGIYEQYF. The CDR3 DNA sequence: TGTGCCAGCAGTCCCTCGGGACAGGGAATCTACGAGCAGTACTTC.

The chain employs TRBV19 and TRBJ2-2, with 9 bases fitting TRBD1. After removal of 8 bases from V and 7 bases from J, the junction contained 11 bases not matched to a gene. Germline values: CDR1 LNHDA, CDR2 SQIVND (reference sequence). The CDR3 runs to 15 residues. CDR3 bases: TGTGCCAGTGAAACACCGGGACAGGGTCACGGGGAGCTGTTTTTT. Amino acids: CASETPGQGHGELFF.

This clone was recorded once. The V call is TRBV7-8, the J call TRBJ1-1; weak D call: TRBD1 (6 bases). The ends were cut back, 5 bases at V and 0 bases at J, with 22 bases in the middle. Looked up from germline, CDR1 is SGHVS and CDR2 is FQNEAQ. The CDR3 totals 18 residues. The CDR3 here is CASSPQGGSIRVNTEAFF. Written as DNA, the CDR3 is TGTGCCAGCAGCCCCCAAGGGGGGTCGATACGGGTGAACACTGAAGCTTTCTTT.

V is TRBV4-1 and J is TRBJ2-3; 11 bases fit TRBD2. This CDR3 has 17 amino acids. Losses at the gene ends were 3 bases for V and 2 bases for J; bases not matched to a gene: 7. In germline, CDR1 is MGHRA, CDR2 YSYEKL. In DNA form, the CDR3 reads TGCGCCAGCAGCCAGCCGGGACTAGCGGACTACACAGATACGCAGTATTTT. As protein: CASSQPGLADYTDTQYF.

The rearrangement links TRBV6-1 to TRBJ2-5; D is possibly TRBD2 (6 bases). CDR1 and CDR2 (germline): MNHNS, SASEGT. Trimming cost V 6 bases and J 13 bases, with 15 bases left between them. This CDR3 comprises 11 residues. The CDR3 protein is CASRLYGSLYF. DNA of the CDR3: TGTGCCAGCAGGCTGTACGGGAGTTTGTACTTC.

This chain connects TRBV6-1 to TRBJ2-7; D unresolved. Trimming took off 1 base at V and 0 bases at J, with 10 bases between the two ends. The germline CDR1 and CDR2 sequences are MNHNS and SASEGT. The CDR3 loop spans 15 amino acids. Written as DNA, the CDR3 is TGTGCCAGCAGTGAAGGGACCACGAGCTCCTACGAGCAGTACTTC. This translates into CASSEGTTSSYEQYF.

The V gene is TRBV7-2, the J gene TRBJ2-7, with TRBD2 identical over 9 bases. Germline lookup yields CDR1 SGHTA and CDR2 FQGNSA. The CDR3 extends over 16 amino acids. V shed 3 bases and J 3 bases; nucleotides not matched to a gene: 9. CDR3 protein: CASSLASGISFYEQYF. CDR3 bases: TGTGCCAGCAGCTTGGCTAGCGGGATCAGCTTCTACGAGCAGTACTTC.

This chain's CDR3 is CASSLSTDGNTIYF. For the CDR3, the DNA is TGCGCCAGCAGCTTGTCGACAGATGGAAACACCATATATTTT. This chain joins TRBV5-1 and TRBJ1-3; weak D call: TRBD1 (5 bases). The V gene lost 1 base and the J gene lost 3 bases, with 8 bases spanning the gap. Germline-derived CDR1 and CDR2 are SGHRS and YFSETQ. The CDR3 contains 14 residues.

This clone occurred once. The V and J genes are TRBV28 and TRBJ1-2, with D maybe TRBD1 (5 bases). Looked up from germline, CDR1 is MDHEN and CDR2 is SYDVKM. The CDR3 totals 14 residues. V shed 8 bases and J shed 3 bases, with 16 bases lying between them. CDR3 protein: CASLSTGGDYGYTF. CDR3 sequence (DNA): TGTGCCAGCCTCTCAACAGGTGGGGACTATGGCTACACCTTC.